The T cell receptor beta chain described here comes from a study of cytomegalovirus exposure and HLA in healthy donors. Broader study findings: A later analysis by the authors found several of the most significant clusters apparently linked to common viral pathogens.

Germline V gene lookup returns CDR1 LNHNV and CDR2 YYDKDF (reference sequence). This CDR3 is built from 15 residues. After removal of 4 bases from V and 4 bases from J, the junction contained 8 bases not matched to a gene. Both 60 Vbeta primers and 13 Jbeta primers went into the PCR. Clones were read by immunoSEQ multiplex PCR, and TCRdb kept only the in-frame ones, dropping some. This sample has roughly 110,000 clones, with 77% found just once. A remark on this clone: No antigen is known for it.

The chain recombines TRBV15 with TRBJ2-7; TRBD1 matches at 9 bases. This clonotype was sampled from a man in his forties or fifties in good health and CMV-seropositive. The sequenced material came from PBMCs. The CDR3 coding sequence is TGTGCCACCAGCATCTCACGGGACAGGGTTTACGAGCAGTACTTC. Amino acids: CATSISRDRVYEQYF.